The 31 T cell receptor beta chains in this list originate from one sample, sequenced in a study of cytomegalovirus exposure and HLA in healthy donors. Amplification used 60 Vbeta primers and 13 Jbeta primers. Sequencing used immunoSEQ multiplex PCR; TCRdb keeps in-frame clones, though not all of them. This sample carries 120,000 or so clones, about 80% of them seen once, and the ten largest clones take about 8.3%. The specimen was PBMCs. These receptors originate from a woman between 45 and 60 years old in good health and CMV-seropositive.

The CDR3 protein is CASSEWGGSAYNEQFF. For the CDR3, the DNA is TGTGCCAGCAGTGAATGGGGGGGTAGTGCCTACAATGAGCAGTTCTTC. This chain joins TRBV25-1 and TRBJ2-1, with 7 nucleotides matching TRBD2. Germline CDR1 and CDR2: MGHDK and SYGVNS. Unmatched junction bases numbered 5, after V lost 1 base and J lost 2 bases. The CDR3 runs 16 residues.

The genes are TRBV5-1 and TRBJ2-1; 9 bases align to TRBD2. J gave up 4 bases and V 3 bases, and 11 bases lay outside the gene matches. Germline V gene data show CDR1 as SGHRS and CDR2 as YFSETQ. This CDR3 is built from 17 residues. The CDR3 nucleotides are TGCGCCAGCAGCTCCTATAGCGGGAGACGGGTATACAATGAGCAGTTCTTC. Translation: CASSSYSGRRVYNEQFF.

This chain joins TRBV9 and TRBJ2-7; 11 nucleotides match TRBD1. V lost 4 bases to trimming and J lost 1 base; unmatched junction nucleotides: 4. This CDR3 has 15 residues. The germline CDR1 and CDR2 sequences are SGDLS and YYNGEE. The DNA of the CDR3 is TGTGCCAGCAGCCCTGGGACAGGGGGGTCCTACGAGCAGTACTTC. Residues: CASSPGTGGSYEQYF.

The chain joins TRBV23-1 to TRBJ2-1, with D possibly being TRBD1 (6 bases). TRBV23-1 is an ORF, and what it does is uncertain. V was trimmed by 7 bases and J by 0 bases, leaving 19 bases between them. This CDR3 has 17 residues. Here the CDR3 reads CASTLPPGTPSYNEQFF. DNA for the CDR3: TGCGCCAGCACCCTACCGCCCGGGACACCCTCCTACAATGAGCAGTTCTTC.

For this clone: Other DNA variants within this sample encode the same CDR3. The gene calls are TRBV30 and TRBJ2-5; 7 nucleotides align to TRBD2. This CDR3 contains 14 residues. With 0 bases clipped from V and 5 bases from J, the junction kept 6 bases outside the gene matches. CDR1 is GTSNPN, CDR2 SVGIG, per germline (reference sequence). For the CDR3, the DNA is TGTGCCTGGAGTGTACTAGCGCGGAGGGAGACCCAGTACTTC. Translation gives CAWSVLARRETQYF.

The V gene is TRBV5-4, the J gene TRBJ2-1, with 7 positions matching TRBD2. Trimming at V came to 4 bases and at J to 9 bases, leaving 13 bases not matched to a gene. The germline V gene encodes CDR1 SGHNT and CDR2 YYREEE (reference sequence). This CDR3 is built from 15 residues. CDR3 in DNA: TGTGCCAGCAGCCCCCGAGCGGGGTCTGGGAGTGAGCAGTTCTTC. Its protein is CASSPRAGSGSEQFF.

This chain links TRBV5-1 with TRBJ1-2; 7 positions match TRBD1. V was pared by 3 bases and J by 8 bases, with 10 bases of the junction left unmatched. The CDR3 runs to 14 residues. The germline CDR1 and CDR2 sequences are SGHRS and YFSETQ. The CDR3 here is CASSYTTGARGYTF. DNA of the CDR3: TGCGCCAGCAGCTATACCACAGGGGCGAGGGGCTACACCTTC.

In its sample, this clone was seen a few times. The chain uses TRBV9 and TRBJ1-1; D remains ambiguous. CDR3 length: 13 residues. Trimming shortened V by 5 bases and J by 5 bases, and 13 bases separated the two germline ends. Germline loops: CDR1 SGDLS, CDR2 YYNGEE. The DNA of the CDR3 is TGTGCCAGCAGTGACTCTCGGGAGACTGAAGCTTTCTTT. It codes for CASSDSRETEAFF.

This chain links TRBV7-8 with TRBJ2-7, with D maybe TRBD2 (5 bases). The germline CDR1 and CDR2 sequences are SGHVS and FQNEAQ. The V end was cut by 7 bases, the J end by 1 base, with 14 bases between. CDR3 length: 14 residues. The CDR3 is CASKRGHGSYEQYF. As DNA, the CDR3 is TGTGCCAGCAAACGCGGGCACGGTTCCTACGAGCAGTACTTC.

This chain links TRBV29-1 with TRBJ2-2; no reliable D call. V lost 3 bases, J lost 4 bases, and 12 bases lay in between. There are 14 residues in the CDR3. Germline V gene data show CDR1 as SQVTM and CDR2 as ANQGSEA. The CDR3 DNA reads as TGCAGCGTTGAGTACGTCAGGTCCACCGGGGAGCTGTTTTTT. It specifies CSVEYVRSTGELFF.

The CDR3: CASSPPGRGDQPQHF. DNA for the CDR3: TGTGCCAGCTCACCACCGGGCAGGGGGGATCAGCCCCAGCATTTT. The gene calls are TRBV18 and TRBJ1-5; TRBD1 aligns across 7 bases. The CDR3 runs to 15 residues. The V segment lost 0 bases and the J segment 5 bases; nucleotides outside the gene matches: 4. Germline lookup yields CDR1 KGHSH and CDR2 LQKENI.

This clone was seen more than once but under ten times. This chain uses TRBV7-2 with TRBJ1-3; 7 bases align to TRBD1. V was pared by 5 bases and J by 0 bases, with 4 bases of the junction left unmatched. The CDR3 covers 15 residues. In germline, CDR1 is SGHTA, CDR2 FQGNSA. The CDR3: CASSLGTVSGNTIYF. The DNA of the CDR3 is TGTGCCAGCAGCCTAGGGACAGTCTCTGGAAACACCATATATTTT.

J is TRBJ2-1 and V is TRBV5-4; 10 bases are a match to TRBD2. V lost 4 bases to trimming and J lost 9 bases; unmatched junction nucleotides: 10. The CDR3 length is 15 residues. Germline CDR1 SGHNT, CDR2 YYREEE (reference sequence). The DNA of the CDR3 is TGTGCCAGCAGCACCCCTAAGCGGGGGGGAAGTGAGCAGTTCTTC. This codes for CASSTPKRGGSEQFF.

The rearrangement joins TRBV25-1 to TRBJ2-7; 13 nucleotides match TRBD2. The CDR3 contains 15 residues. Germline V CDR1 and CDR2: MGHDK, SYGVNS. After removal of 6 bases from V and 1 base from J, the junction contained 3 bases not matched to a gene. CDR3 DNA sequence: TGTGCCAGCAGAAAACTAGCGGGAGGGTCCTACGAGCAGTACTTC. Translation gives CASRKLAGGSYEQYF.

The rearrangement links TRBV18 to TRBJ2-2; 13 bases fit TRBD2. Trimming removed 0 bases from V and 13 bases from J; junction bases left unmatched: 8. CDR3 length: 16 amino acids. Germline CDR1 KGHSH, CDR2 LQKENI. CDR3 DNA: TGTGCCAGCTCACCACCGGGATTGACTAGCGGGAGGAGGCTGTTTTTT. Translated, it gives CASSPPGLTSGRRLFF.

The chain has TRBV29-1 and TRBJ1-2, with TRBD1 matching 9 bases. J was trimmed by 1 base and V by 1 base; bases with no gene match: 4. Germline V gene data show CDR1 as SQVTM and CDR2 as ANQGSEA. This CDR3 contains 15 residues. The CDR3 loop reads CSVEGGQGNNYGYTF. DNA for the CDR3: TGCAGCGTTGAAGGGGGACAGGGTAATAACTATGGCTACACCTTC.

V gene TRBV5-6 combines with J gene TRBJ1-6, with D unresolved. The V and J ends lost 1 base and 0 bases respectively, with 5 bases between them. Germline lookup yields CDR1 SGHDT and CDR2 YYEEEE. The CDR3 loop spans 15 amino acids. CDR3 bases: TGTGCCAGCAGCTTGTACAGCTCCTATAATTCACCCCTCCACTTT. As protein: CASSLYSSYNSPLHF.

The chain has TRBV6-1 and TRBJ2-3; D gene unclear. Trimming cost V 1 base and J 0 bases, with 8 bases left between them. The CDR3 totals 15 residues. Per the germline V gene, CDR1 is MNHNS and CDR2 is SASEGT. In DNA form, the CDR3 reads TGTGCCAGCAGTGAAGTACAGATAAGCACAGATACGCAGTATTTT. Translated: CASSEVQISTDTQYF.

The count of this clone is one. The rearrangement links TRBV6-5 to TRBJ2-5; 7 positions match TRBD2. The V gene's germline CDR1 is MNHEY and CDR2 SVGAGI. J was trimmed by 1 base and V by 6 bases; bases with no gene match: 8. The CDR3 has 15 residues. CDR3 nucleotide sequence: TGTGCCAGCAGGCCGGGACTACAACCCCAAGAGACCCAGTACTTC. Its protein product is CASRPGLQPQETQYF.

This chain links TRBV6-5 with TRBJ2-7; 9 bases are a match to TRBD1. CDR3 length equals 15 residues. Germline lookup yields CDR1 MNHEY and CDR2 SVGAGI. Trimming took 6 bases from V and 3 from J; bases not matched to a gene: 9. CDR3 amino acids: CASRKGQGIYYEQYF. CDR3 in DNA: TGTGCCAGCAGGAAAGGACAGGGGATCTACTACGAGCAGTACTTC.

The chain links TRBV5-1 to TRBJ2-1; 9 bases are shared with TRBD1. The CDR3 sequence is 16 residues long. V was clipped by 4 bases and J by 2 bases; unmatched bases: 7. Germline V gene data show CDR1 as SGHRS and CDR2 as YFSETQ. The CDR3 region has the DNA TGCGCCAGCAGCCCCGACCGACAGGGGGCCTACAATGAGCAGTTCTTC. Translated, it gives CASSPDRQGAYNEQFF.

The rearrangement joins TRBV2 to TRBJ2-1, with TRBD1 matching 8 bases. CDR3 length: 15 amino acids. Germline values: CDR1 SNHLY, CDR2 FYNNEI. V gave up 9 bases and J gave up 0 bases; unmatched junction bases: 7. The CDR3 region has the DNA TGTGCCAGTTCAGGACAGGGCAGCTCCTACAATGAGCAGTTCTTC. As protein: CASSGQGSSYNEQFF.

CDR3 region: CASSPVADTQYF. CDR3 coding DNA: TGTGCCAGCAGCCCTGTTGCAGATACGCAGTATTTT. The chain carries TRBV14 and TRBJ2-3; D not resolved. CDR3 size: 12 residues. The germline V gene has CDR1 SGHDN and CDR2 FVKESK. The ends were cut back, 4 bases at V and 4 bases at J, with 6 bases in the middle.

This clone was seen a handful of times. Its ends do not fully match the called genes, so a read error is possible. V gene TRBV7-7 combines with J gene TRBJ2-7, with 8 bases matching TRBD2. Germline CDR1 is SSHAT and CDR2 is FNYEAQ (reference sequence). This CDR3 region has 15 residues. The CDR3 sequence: CASSWMWSGSYEQYF. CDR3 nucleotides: TGTGCTAGCAGCTGGATGTGGAGCGGGAGTTACGAGCAGTACTTC.

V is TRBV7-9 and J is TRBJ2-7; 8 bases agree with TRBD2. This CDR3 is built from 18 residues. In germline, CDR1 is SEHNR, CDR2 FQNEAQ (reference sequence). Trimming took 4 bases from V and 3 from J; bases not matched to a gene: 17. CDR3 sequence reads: CASSSPLEVSGKFYEQYF. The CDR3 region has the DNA TGTGCCAGCAGCTCCCCCCTTGAGGTTAGCGGGAAGTTCTACGAGCAGTACTTC.

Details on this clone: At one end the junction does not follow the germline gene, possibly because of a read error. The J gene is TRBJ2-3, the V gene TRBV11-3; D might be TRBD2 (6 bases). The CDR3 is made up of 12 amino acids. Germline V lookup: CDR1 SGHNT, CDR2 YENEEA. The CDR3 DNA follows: TGTGCCAGCAGCTCCAGGGAGGATATGCAGTATTTT. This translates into CASSSREDMQYF.

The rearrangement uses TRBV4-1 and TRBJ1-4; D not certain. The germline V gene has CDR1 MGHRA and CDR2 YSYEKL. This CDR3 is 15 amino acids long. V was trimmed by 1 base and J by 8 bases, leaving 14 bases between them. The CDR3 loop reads CASSQVMGPGEKLFF. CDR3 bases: TGCGCCAGCAGCCAAGTAATGGGCCCGGGGGAAAAACTGTTTTTT.

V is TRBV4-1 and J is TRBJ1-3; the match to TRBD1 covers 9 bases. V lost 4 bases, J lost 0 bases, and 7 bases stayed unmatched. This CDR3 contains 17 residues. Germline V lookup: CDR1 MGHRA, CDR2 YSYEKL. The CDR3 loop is CASSLRTGEPSGNTIYF. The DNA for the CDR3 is TGCGCCAGCAGCCTTCGGACAGGGGAACCCTCTGGAAACACCATATATTTT.

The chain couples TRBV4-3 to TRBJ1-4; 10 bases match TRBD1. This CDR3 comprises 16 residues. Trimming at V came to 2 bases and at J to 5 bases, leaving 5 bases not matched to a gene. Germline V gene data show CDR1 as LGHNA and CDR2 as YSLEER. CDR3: CASSQLLDRGNEKLFF. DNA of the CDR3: TGCGCCAGCAGCCAACTCTTGGACAGGGGGAATGAAAAACTGTTTTTT.

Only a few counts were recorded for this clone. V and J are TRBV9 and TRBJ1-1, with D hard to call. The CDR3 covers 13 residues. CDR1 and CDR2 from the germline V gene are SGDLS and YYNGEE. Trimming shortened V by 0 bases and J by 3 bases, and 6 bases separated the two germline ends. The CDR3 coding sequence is TGTGCCAGCAGCGTAGTCGTAGACACTGAAGCTTTCTTT. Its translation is CASSVVVDTEAFF. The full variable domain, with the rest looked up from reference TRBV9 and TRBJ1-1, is DSGVTQTPKHLITATGQRVTLRCSPRSGDLSVYWYQQSLDQGLQFLIQYYNGEERAKGNILERFSAQQFPDLHSELNLSSLELGDSALYFCASSVVVDTEAFFGQGTRLTVV.

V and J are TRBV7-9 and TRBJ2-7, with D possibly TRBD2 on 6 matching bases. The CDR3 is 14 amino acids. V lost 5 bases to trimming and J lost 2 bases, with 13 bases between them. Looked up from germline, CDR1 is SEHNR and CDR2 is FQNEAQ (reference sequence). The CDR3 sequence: CASSRSGLPYEQYF. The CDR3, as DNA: TGTGCCAGCAGCCGAAGCGGGCTCCCCTACGAGCAGTACTTC.